Listed here are 9 T cell receptor beta chains from one sample, sequenced in a study of T cells after yellow fever vaccination. TCRdb re-called the 5' RACE reads with MiXCR, one entry per CDR3 protein. The sample records roughly 120,000 distinct CDR3 sequences, 8% to 9.5% being singletons. This sample comprised CD8+ T cells sorted from PBMCs, obtained 45 days after the yellow fever booster vaccination. These receptors all come from a man aged 30-40 years who received the YFV17D yellow fever vaccine.

This clonotype was counted many times. The V gene is TRBV10-2, the J gene TRBJ1-2; D not resolved. The V end lost 4 bases, the J end lost 1 base, and 7 bases lay between the germline ends. The CDR3 loop spans 13 amino acids. Germline loops: CDR1 WSHSY, CDR2 SAAADI. The CDR3 DNA reads TGCGCCAGCAGTGTGGATGATAACTATGGCTACACCTTC. Its translation is CASSVDDNYGYTF.

This clonotype was observed many times. The gene calls are TRBV6-2 or TRBV6-3 and TRBJ1-4; D uncertain. V lost 5 bases to trimming and J lost 8 bases, with 18 bases between them. CDR3 size: 15 residues. Germline lookup yields CDR1 MNHEY and CDR2 SVGEGT. DNA for the CDR3: TGTGCCAGCAGTACGTTACGAGACGGAAAGGAAAAACTGTTTTTT. Translating it yields CASSTLRDGKEKLFF.

J is TRBJ2-7 and V is TRBV20-1; 7 bases are a match to TRBD1. V was pared by 5 bases and J by 4 bases, with 8 bases of the junction left unmatched. The CDR3 loop spans 13 amino acids. CDR1 DFQATT and CDR2 SNEGSKA come from the germline V gene (reference sequence). The CDR3, as DNA: TGCAGTGCTGTGACAGGGTTTTTATACGAGCAGTACTTC. This sequence encodes CSAVTGFLYEQYF.

This clonotype was picked up many times. The V call is TRBV6-5, the J call TRBJ2-5, with D unresolved. Trimming stripped 0 bases from V and 4 bases from J, with 6 bases between. CDR1 MNHEY and CDR2 SVGAGI come from the germline V gene. The CDR3 loop spans 13 amino acids. Here the CDR3 reads CASSYSDGETQYF. DNA for the CDR3: TGTGCCAGCAGTTACTCGGACGGAGAGACCCAGTACTTC.

This clonotype was counted many times. This chain connects TRBV20-1 to TRBJ2-1; 12 bases are a match to TRBD2. The CDR3 extends over 13 amino acids. The germline CDR1 and CDR2 sequences are DFQATT and SNEGSKA (reference sequence). Trimming cost V 5 bases and J 8 bases; bases outside gene matches: 4. This CDR3 is CSALGLAGYEQFF. Here the CDR3 DNA reads TGCAGTGCTTTGGGACTAGCGGGCTATGAGCAGTTCTTC.

The sample holds many counts of this clonotype. This chain uses TRBV5-1 with TRBJ2-7, with D perhaps matching TRBD2 (6 bases). This CDR3 has 14 amino acids. The V and J ends lost 3 bases and 0 bases respectively, with 10 bases between them. Germline V gene sequence: CDR1 SGHRS, CDR2 YFSETQ. The DNA of the CDR3 is TGCGCCAGCAGCTGGGGACTGAACTCCTACGAGCAGTACTTC. It translates to CASSWGLNSYEQYF.

Many counts were recorded for this clonotype. V usage is TRBV5-1 and J usage is TRBJ2-5, with 12 bases fitting TRBD1. Germline V gene data show CDR1 as SGHRS and CDR2 as YFSETQ. This CDR3 is built from 17 residues. V was pared by 3 bases and J by 0 bases, with 6 bases of the junction left unmatched. The CDR3 bases are TGCGCCAGCAGCTCACCGGGACAGGGGGCAAACCAAGAGACCCAGTACTTC. Translated: CASSSPGQGANQETQYF.

This clonotype came up many times. The V call is TRBV11-2, the J call TRBJ2-1; 15 bases line up with TRBD2. The V and J ends lost 5 bases and 6 bases, in that order; junction bases with no gene match: 11. The CDR3 has 18 amino acids. Germline CDR1 SGHAT, CDR2 FQNNGV. The CDR3 region is CASSKTSGLAGGGNEQFF. The CDR3 nucleotides are TGTGCCAGCAGCAAGACTTCGGGACTAGCGGGAGGAGGCAATGAGCAGTTCTTC.

This clonotype showed up many times. V gene TRBV19 combines with J gene TRBJ1-1; D might be TRBD1 (6 bases). Between the trimmed V and J ends, which lost 6 bases and 4 bases, there was a span of 12 bases. CDR1 is LNHDA and CDR2 is SQIVND in the germline V gene (reference sequence). The CDR3 is made up of 13 amino acids. The CDR3 region is CASRSGQTTEAFF. In DNA, the CDR3 is TGTGCCAGTAGATCAGGACAGACCACTGAAGCTTTCTTT.